This T cell receptor (beta chain) was profiled in a study of cytomegalovirus exposure and HLA in healthy donors. The study's findings and limits: In a later analysis, DRB1 alleles had the most associated TCRs; HLA-C alleles the fewest.

The table lists this clone with a few counts. Its antigen is not identified. The PCR employed 60 Vbeta primers together with 13 Jbeta primers. Assay: immunoSEQ multiplex PCR; the TCRdb copy retains only in-frame clones and omits some. This table holds fewer than 200,000 clones, around 82% found once. The CDR3 sequence is 13 residues long. Germline CDR1 reads SGHAT; CDR2 reads FQDESV (reference sequence). The junction had 7 bases not matched to a gene; V was cut back by 3 bases and J by 11 bases. The receptor was derived from a woman aged 25 to 39 in good health and CMV-seropositive. V gene TRBV11-1 combines with J gene TRBJ2-1; 7 bases line up with TRBD2. Sequencing used PBMCs. Here the CDR3 DNA reads TGTGCCAGCAGCTTCGGCGGGAGTCTTCAGCAGTTCTTC. This gives the protein CASSFGGSLQQFF.